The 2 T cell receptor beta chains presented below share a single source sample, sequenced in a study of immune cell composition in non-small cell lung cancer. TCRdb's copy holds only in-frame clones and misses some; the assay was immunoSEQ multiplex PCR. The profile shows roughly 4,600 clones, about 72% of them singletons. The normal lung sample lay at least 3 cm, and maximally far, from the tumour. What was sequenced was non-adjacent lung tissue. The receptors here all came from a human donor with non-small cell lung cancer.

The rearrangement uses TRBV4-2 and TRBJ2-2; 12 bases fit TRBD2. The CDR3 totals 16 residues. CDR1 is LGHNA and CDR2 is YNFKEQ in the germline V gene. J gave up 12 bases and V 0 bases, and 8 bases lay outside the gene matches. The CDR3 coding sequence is TGTGCCAGCAGCCAAGACCTGGGACTAGCGGGCGGCAAGCTGTTTTTT. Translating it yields CASSQDLGLAGGKLFF.

The CDR3 DNA sequence: TGTGCCAGCAGGGAGATTGGGGGGAGATCACCCCTCCACTTT. This translates into CASREIGGRSPLHF. This chain joins TRBV2 and TRBJ1-6; tentatively, D is TRBD1 (5 bases). Germline loops: CDR1 SNHLY, CDR2 FYNNEI. The ends were cut back, 6 bases at V and 10 bases at J, with 16 bases in the middle. This CDR3 has 14 residues.